Sequencing of this T cell receptor beta chain was carried out in a study of T cells in Graves' hyperthyroidism and ophthalmopathy. Overall study context: Staff took peripheral blood when the initial diagnosis was made, before any treatment began.

Amplification of TCR beta CDR3 regions was performed using RNA transcripts as template. The HTBI set primed first-round TCR CDR3 RT-PCR. TCRdb processed the multiplex PCR reads anew with MiXCR; each CDR3 protein has one entry. The sample shows 500,000 to 650,000 distinct CDR3 sequences, just under 20% of them seen only once. Regarding this clonotype: What it binds is unknown.

The study's findings and limits: Model output signaled ophthalmopathy a median approximately 6.2 months ahead of onset.

Germline values: CDR1 SGHTA, CDR2 FQGNSA. V trimming: 6 bases; J trimming: 0 bases; junction bases outside the gene matches: 8. There are 16 residues in the CDR3. The chain carries TRBV7-2 and TRBJ2-7; TRBD1 agrees at 10 bases. Material for sequencing was blood. The origin of this receptor is a man aged 35 to 55 with Graves' ophthalmopathy. CDR3: CASSPAGTGVSYEQYF. The CDR3 DNA is TGTGCCAGCAGTCCCGCCGGGACAGGGGTCTCCTACGAGCAGTACTTC. The variable domain in full, with the rest retrieved from reference TRBV7-2 and TRBJ2-7, is GAGVSQSPSNKVTEKGKDVELRCDPISGHTALYWYRQSLGQGLEFLIYFQGNSAPDKSGLPSDRFSAERTGGSVSTLTIQRTQQEDSAVYLCASSPAGTGVSYEQYFGPGTRLTVT.